Presented here are 9 T cell receptor beta chains from one specimen sequenced in a study of cytomegalovirus exposure and HLA in healthy donors. 60 Vbeta and 13 Jbeta primers were used in PCR. Clones were sequenced by immunoSEQ multiplex PCR, and TCRdb holds only the in-frame ones, with some missing. Found here are fewer than 200,000 clones, approximately 80% of them singletons; the top ten hold roughly 2%. Sequencing used PBMCs. The source is a woman aged 18 to 35 in good health and CMV-seronegative.

The CDR3 loop is CASSQGAGTDTQYF. The CDR3 nucleotides read TGCGCCAGCAGCCAAGGAGCGGGCACAGATACGCAGTATTTT. The rearrangement links TRBV4-1 to TRBJ2-3; D may be TRBD2 (5 bases). Trimming stripped 1 base from V and 1 base from J, with 6 bases between. The CDR3 spans 14 residues. The V gene's germline CDR1 is MGHRA and CDR2 YSYEKL.

V is TRBV2 and J is TRBJ2-7, with 7 bases matching TRBD1. With 5 bases clipped from V and 2 bases from J, the junction kept 6 bases outside the gene matches. Germline CDR1 and CDR2: SNHLY and FYNNEI. The CDR3 has 14 amino acids. For the CDR3, the DNA is TGTGCCAGCAGTTACAGGGGCCTTACCTACGAGCAGTACTTC. Translating gives CASSYRGLTYEQYF.

The rearrangement links TRBV18 to TRBJ2-5; no definite D call. V was trimmed by 0 bases and J by 0 bases, leaving 2 bases between them. From germline, CDR1 is KGHSH and CDR2 LQKENI. The CDR3 covers 13 residues. In DNA, the CDR3 is TGTGCCAGCTCACCACCCAACCAAGAGACCCAGTACTTC. This encodes CASSPPNQETQYF.

The chain has TRBV28 and TRBJ2-3, with 10 bases aligning to TRBD2. The CDR3 covers 17 residues. From germline, CDR1 is MDHEN and CDR2 SYDVKM. The junction had 8 bases not matched to a gene; V was cut back by 2 bases and J by 3 bases. The CDR3 spells CASSLRLASGRTDTQYF. The CDR3 DNA reads TGTGCCAGCAGTTTACGTTTGGCTAGCGGGAGAACAGATACGCAGTATTTT. The complete variable domain, with remaining parts taken from reference TRBV28 and TRBJ2-3, reads DVKVTQSSRYLVKRTGEKVFLECVQDMDHENMFWYRQDPGLGLRLIYFSYDVKMKEKGDIPEGYSVSREKKERFSLILESASTNQTSMYLCASSLRLASGRTDTQYFGPGTRLTVL.

The chain links TRBV10-1 to TRBJ2-7, with D perhaps TRBD1 (6 bases). Looked up from germline, CDR1 is WNHNN and CDR2 is SYGVQD (reference sequence). This CDR3 is built from 14 residues. Trimming took off 2 bases at V and 3 bases at J, with 11 bases between the two ends. CDR3 sequence reads: CASSEGAGVYEQYF. DNA for the CDR3: TGCGCCAGCAGTGAGGGGGCAGGGGTCTACGAGCAGTACTTC.

This clone was seen once. This chain links TRBV7-8 with TRBJ2-5, with 11 bases that match TRBD2. Gene TRBJ2-7 matches the end of the DNA better, so the J call may be wrong. Germline values: CDR1 SGHVS, CDR2 FQNEAQ. The CDR3 is 14 amino acids. The CDR3: CASSVLAGVPEQYF. DNA for the CDR3: TGTGCCAGCAGCGTACTAGCGGGAGTTCCCGAGCAGTACTTC.

V gene TRBV29-1 combines with J gene TRBJ2-1, with D tentatively TRBD1 (6 bases). V lost 1 base and J 6 bases, leaving 16 bases between the germline ends. The CDR3 contains 15 residues. CDR1 and CDR2 (germline): SQVTM, ANQGSEA. CDR3 region: CSVEVRGVLGNEQFF. The DNA of the CDR3 is TGCAGCGTTGAAGTCAGGGGTGTACTAGGCAATGAGCAGTTCTTC.

This clone has a handful of counts. V is TRBV11-1 and J is TRBJ1-1, with D tentatively TRBD1 (6 bases). CDR1 is SGHAT, CDR2 FQDESV, per germline (reference sequence). CDR3 length: 15 amino acids. Trimming left V 5 bases short and J 2 bases short, with 15 bases between. The CDR3 spells CASSAGDTKNTEAFF. The CDR3 region has the DNA TGTGCCAGCAGCGCGGGGGACACAAAAAACACTGAAGCTTTCTTT.

The rearrangement joins TRBV2 to TRBJ2-7; D perhaps matches TRBD2 (5 bases). Germline CDR1 is SNHLY and CDR2 is FYNNEI. The V end lost 9 bases, the J end lost 3 bases, and 15 bases lay between the germline ends. This CDR3 spans 13 amino acids. CDR3 sequence: CARGGLSLYEQYF. The DNA of the CDR3 is TGTGCCAGGGGCGGGCTATCTCTCTACGAGCAGTACTTC.